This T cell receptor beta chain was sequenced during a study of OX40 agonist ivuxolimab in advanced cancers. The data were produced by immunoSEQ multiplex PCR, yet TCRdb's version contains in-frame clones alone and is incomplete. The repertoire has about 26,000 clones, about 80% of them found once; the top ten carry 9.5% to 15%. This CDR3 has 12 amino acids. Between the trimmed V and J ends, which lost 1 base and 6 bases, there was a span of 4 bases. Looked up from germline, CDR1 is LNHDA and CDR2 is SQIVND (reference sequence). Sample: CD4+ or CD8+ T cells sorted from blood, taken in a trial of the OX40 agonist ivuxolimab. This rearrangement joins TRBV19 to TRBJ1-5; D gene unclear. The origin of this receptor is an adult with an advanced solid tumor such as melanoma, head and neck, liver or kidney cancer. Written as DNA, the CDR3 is TGTGCCAGTAGTATAGTCGGTCAGCCCCAGCATTTT. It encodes CASSIVGQPQHF.